A single sample gave rise to the 19 T cell receptor beta chains below, sequenced in a study of blood T cell repertoires in COVID-19. Here immunoSEQ multiplex PCR was the method, and the copy in TCRdb shows in-frame clones only, minus some. The repertoire holds almost 300,000 clones, roughly 89% seen once, with around 10% in the top ten. What was sequenced was peripheral blood. The receptors stem from a woman under 40 with COVID-19, enrolled during active disease.

This rearrangement joins TRBV18 to TRBJ1-1; perhaps TRBD1 as D (5 bases). CDR1 KGHSH and CDR2 LQKENI come from the germline V gene. This CDR3 comprises 13 residues. The germline V and J ends were trimmed by 4 bases and 8 bases, with 14 bases remaining between them. DNA of the CDR3: TGTGCCAGCTCACAGGGGCGGATGGAAGAAGCTTTCTTT. Its protein is CASSQGRMEEAFF. Together with reference TRBV18 and TRBJ1-1, the CDR3 gives the full variable domain: NAGVMQNPRHLVRRRGQEARLRCSPMKGHSHVYWYRQLPEEGLKFMVYLQKENIIDESGMPKERFSAEFPKEGPSILRIQQVVRGDSAAYFCASSQGRMEEAFFGQGTRLTVV.

This chain joins TRBV6-1 and TRBJ1-2; D gene unclear. The V end was cut by 3 bases, the J end by 3 bases, with 8 bases between. The germline gives CDR1 MNHNS, CDR2 SASEGT. CDR3 size: 13 residues. The CDR3 region has the DNA TGTGCCAGCAGTGAGGGCCTTTACTATGGCTACACCTTC. Translated, it gives CASSEGLYYGYTF.

The gene calls are TRBV9 and TRBJ2-7; possible D gene TRBD2, 5 bases. CDR1 is SGDLS and CDR2 is YYNGEE in the germline V gene. CDR3 length equals 19 residues. Trimming removed 4 bases from V and 0 bases from J, with 26 bases in between. This CDR3 reads CASSPPPRSWERSSYEQYF. CDR3 nucleotide sequence: TGTGCCAGCAGCCCACCCCCGCGGTCTTGGGAGCGGAGCTCCTACGAGCAGTACTTC.

The rearrangement joins TRBV3-1 (or the pseudogene TRBV3-2) to TRBJ1-2; D gene unclear. CDR3 length: 14 residues. V was shortened by 0 bases and J by 6 bases, with 11 bases between the two germline ends. Germline V gene sequence: CDR1 LGHDT, CDR2 YNNKEL (reference sequence). The CDR3 region is CASSQDHGFHGYTF. As DNA, the CDR3 is TGTGCCAGCAGCCAAGATCACGGGTTCCATGGCTACACCTTC.

The gene calls are TRBV25-1 and TRBJ1-2; TRBD1 aligns across 9 bases. The CDR3 sequence is 13 residues long. The germline V gene encodes CDR1 MGHDK and CDR2 SYGVNS. Trimming cost V 5 bases and J 7 bases; bases outside gene matches: 5. CDR3 nucleotide sequence: TGTGCCAGCAGTAAAACAGGGGGCGGTGGCTACACCTTC. It yields the protein CASSKTGGGGYTF.

The chain carries TRBV5-1 and TRBJ2-7, with TRBD1 matching over 7 bases. The length of the CDR3 is 14 residues. The V gene end was trimmed by 4 bases and the J gene end by 6 bases; junction bases not matched to a gene: 10. Germline assignment: CDR1 SGHRS and CDR2 YFSETQ. CDR3 sequence reads: CASSPRQGPSEQYF. The CDR3 coding sequence is TGCGCCAGCAGCCCGAGACAGGGACCCTCCGAGCAGTACTTC. Drawing the rest from reference TRBV5-1 and TRBJ2-7, the complete variable domain is KAGVTQTPRYLIKTRGQQVTLSCSPISGHRSVSWYQQTPGQGLQFLFEYFSETQRNKGNFPGRFSGRQFSNSRSEMNVSTLELGDSALYLCASSPRQGPSEQYFGPGTRLTVT.

This chain connects TRBV19 to TRBJ1-1, with D tentatively TRBD1 (5 bases). The CDR3 is 15 residues long. CDR1 LNHDA and CDR2 SQIVND come from the germline V gene (reference sequence). Trimming took 5 bases from V and 4 from J, leaving 17 bases between them. This chain's CDR3 is CASSPDSLGTTEAFF. CDR3 coding DNA: TGTGCCAGTAGTCCCGACAGCCTGGGCACCACTGAAGCTTTCTTT.

In this sample, this clone turned up a few times. The V and J genes are TRBV30 and TRBJ1-5; D may be TRBD1 (5 bases). The CDR3 totals 15 residues. Germline CDR1 reads GTSNPN; CDR2 reads SVGIG (reference sequence). Trimming pared 2 bases from V and 2 bases from J, leaving 13 bases between. The CDR3 DNA reads as TGTGCCTGGAGTCTTCAGGGTTTGGGCAATCAGCCCCAGCATTTT. Amino acid sequence: CAWSLQGLGNQPQHF.

The chain links TRBV5-1 to TRBJ2-7, with 9 bases aligning to TRBD1. This CDR3 contains 14 residues. V was pared by 5 bases and J by 5 bases, with 8 bases of the junction left unmatched. The germline V gene encodes CDR1 SGHRS and CDR2 YFSETQ. As DNA, the CDR3 is TGCGCCAGCAGACAGGGACAGGGTCCCCACGAGCAGTACTTC. Its protein product is CASRQGQGPHEQYF.

V and J are TRBV5-1 and TRBJ2-1; possibly TRBD2 for D (5 bases). The CDR3 spans 17 residues. Trimming cost V 0 bases and J 0 bases, with 13 bases left between them. The germline CDR1 and CDR2 sequences are SGHRS and YFSETQ. CDR3 in amino acids: CASSLGRIIDSYNEQFF. CDR3 nucleotides: TGCGCCAGCAGCTTGGGGAGGATTATCGACTCCTACAATGAGCAGTTCTTC.

This clone was picked up one time. The gene calls are TRBV5-1 and TRBJ2-5; 7 nucleotides align to TRBD2. In germline, CDR1 is SGHRS, CDR2 YFSETQ. This CDR3 has 14 residues. V was clipped by 5 bases and J by 5 bases; unmatched bases: 9. The CDR3 DNA reads as TGCGCCAGCAGTCCGGAGGGGCGGGGGGAGACCCAGTACTTC. Translated, it gives CASSPEGRGETQYF.

The rearrangement uses TRBV4-1 and TRBJ2-1; 7 bases line up with TRBD1. This CDR3 contains 16 residues. The V and J ends lost 0 bases and 4 bases, in that order; junction bases with no gene match: 6. The V gene's germline CDR1 is MGHRA and CDR2 YSYEKL. As DNA, the CDR3 is TGCGCCAGCAGCCAAGAAGAGGGGGCGAATTACAATGAGCAGTTCTTC. Translated, it gives CASSQEEGANYNEQFF.

In the case of this clone: Distinct nucleotide sequences in the sample also encode this CDR3. The genes are TRBV7-9 and TRBJ2-3; TRBD2 might be the D (6 bases). This CDR3 is 13 amino acids long. With 3 bases removed from V and 6 bases from J, the gap between germline ends came to 10 bases. CDR1 is SEHNR, CDR2 FQNEAQ, per germline (reference sequence). CDR3 nucleotides: TGTGCCAGCAGCTTGAGTGGGGGGGATACGCAGTATTTT. Its translation: CASSLSGGDTQYF.

This clone has a single count. The V call is TRBV5-4, the J call TRBJ1-2; D may be TRBD1 (5 bases). The V end lost 2 bases, the J end lost 6 bases, and 14 bases lay between the germline ends. The CDR3 length is 14 residues. Germline V gene lookup returns CDR1 SGHNT and CDR2 YYREEE (reference sequence). DNA of the CDR3: TGTGCCAGCAGCTTCCCAATCTCCAGGGATGGCTACACCTTC. Amino acid sequence: CASSFPISRDGYTF.

The chain combines TRBV19 with TRBJ1-4; D ambiguous. V gave up 6 bases and J gave up 8 bases, with 22 bases separating them. Per the germline V gene, CDR1 is LNHDA and CDR2 is SQIVND (reference sequence). The CDR3 extends over 16 amino acids. CDR3 DNA sequence: TGTGCCAGTAGCCTATTGACGACTAGTTCTCGGGAAAAACTGTTTTTT. Translated, it gives CASSLLTTSSREKLFF. The full variable domain, with the rest looked up from reference TRBV19 and TRBJ1-4, is DGGITQSPKYLFRKEGQNVTLSCEQNLNHDAMYWYRQDPGQGLRLIYYSQIVNDFQKGDIAEGYSVSREKKESFPLTVTSAQKNPTAFYLCASSLLTTSSREKLFFGSGTQLSVL.

The chain joins TRBV5-5 to TRBJ2-3; TRBD2 matches 13 bases. From germline, CDR1 is SGHKS and CDR2 YYEKEE (reference sequence). The length of the CDR3 is 15 residues. V dropped 3 bases and J dropped 5; count of bases not matched to a gene: 3. The CDR3 DNA reads TGTGCCAGCAGCTCGCGGACTAGCGGGGGAGATACGCAGTATTTT. Translation gives CASSSRTSGGDTQYF.

The genes are TRBV19 and TRBJ1-1; TRBD1 matches 9 bases. The V and J ends lost 5 bases and 3 bases, in that order; junction bases with no gene match: 4. The CDR3 sequence is 14 residues long. Germline-derived CDR1 and CDR2 are LNHDA and SQIVND (reference sequence). The DNA for the CDR3 is TGTGCCAGTAGTTACAGGGGGCTAGACACTGAAGCTTTCTTT. This gives the protein CASSYRGLDTEAFF. The whole variable domain, remainder taken from reference TRBV19 and TRBJ1-1, is DGGITQSPKYLFRKEGQNVTLSCEQNLNHDAMYWYRQDPGQGLRLIYYSQIVNDFQKGDIAEGYSVSREKKESFPLTVTSAQKNPTAFYLCASSYRGLDTEAFFGQGTRLTVV.

At least ten counts were recorded for this clone. The rearrangement links TRBV6-6 to TRBJ2-7; 9 positions agree with TRBD1. V was clipped by 0 bases and J by 5 bases; unmatched bases: 2. CDR1 and CDR2 (germline): MNHNY, SVGAGI (reference sequence). This CDR3 is built from 14 residues. The CDR3 sequence is CASSYSGTGNEQYF. The CDR3 DNA sequence: TGTGCCAGCAGTTACTCAGGGACAGGGAACGAGCAGTACTTC.

The rearrangement links TRBV11-3 to TRBJ2-1, with TRBD2 matching over 12 bases. From germline, CDR1 is SGHNT and CDR2 YENEEA. The junction had 0 bases not matched to a gene; V was cut back by 3 bases and J by 0 bases. The CDR3 is made up of 16 amino acids. Written as DNA, the CDR3 is TGTGCCAGCAGCTTGACTAGCGGGAGCTCCTACAATGAGCAGTTCTTC. It encodes CASSLTSGSSYNEQFF.